Shown below are 4 T cell receptor beta chains from a single sample sequenced in a study of technical replicates of blood from a few donors. TCRdb keeps only in-frame clones here, not all; method: immunoSEQ multiplex PCR. In the table there are about 79,000 clones, 85% to 95% of which are singletons. The specimen was T cells isolated from PBMCs. Every receptor here comes from a human donor in good health.

The V call is TRBV11-3, the J call TRBJ2-7; TRBD2 aligns across 7 bases. Per germline, CDR1 SGHNT and CDR2 YENEEA. The CDR3 extends over 16 amino acids. J was trimmed by 7 bases and V by 1 base; bases with no gene match: 13. In nucleotides, the CDR3 is TGTGCCAGCAGCTTAGGGGATTGGCGGGGGTCTGATGAGCAGTACTTC. This encodes CASSLGDWRGSDEQYF.

The V gene is TRBV28, the J gene TRBJ2-1, with 9 bases matching TRBD1. From germline, CDR1 is MDHEN and CDR2 SYDVKM. This CDR3 contains 15 residues. V shed 0 bases, J shed 3 bases, and the junction held 0 bases outside the gene matches. For the CDR3, the DNA is TGTGCCAGCAGTTTATGGGACAGGGGCTACAATGAGCAGTTCTTC. Its translation: CASSLWDRGYNEQFF.

The chain couples TRBV11-2 to TRBJ2-3; D remains ambiguous. Looked up from germline, CDR1 is SGHAT and CDR2 is FQNNGV. Between the trimmed V and J ends, which lost 7 bases and 9 bases, there was a span of 23 bases. There are 15 residues in the CDR3. CDR3 coding DNA: TGTGCCAGCAACGTGGGTCTACACAACCCGAGGACGCAGTATTTT. Residues: CASNVGLHNPRTQYF.

The V call is TRBV28, the J call TRBJ1-2, with D tentatively TRBD1 (5 bases). The V gene's germline CDR1 is MDHEN and CDR2 SYDVKM. CDR3 length: 13 residues. CDR3 in DNA: TGTTCATCGTCTGGGGCTGCTAACTATGGCTACACCTTC. Amino acid sequence: CSSSGAANYGYTF.